This T cell receptor (beta chain) was documented in a study of T-cell reconstitution after alpha-beta-depleted transplantation in children. Study-level results: At the one-year point after transplant, T-cell counts and TCRbeta diversity were found to come mostly from T cells that had been newly produced.

Unique molecular identifiers featured in how the TCRbeta library was prepared. TCRdb recomputed calls from the PCR reads with MiXCR, one row per CDR3 protein. The repertoire holds some 600,000 distinct CDR3 sequences, 10% to 15% seen once, with 2.2% in the top ten. Germline assignment: CDR1 SGDLS and CDR2 YYNGEE. The length of the CDR3 is 14 residues. V was pared by 0 bases and J by 4 bases, with 3 bases of the junction left unmatched. Worth noting for this clonotype: Its specificity is not known.

The gene calls are TRBV9 and TRBJ2-5, with TRBD1 matching 7 bases. This sample comprised PBMCs, mostly from graft donor cells, obtained 360 days after TCRalphabeta/CD19-depleted stem cell transplant. The sequence was obtained from a male patient younger than 18 who had a stem cell transplant for acute myeloid leukemia, so the T cells may come from the graft donor. The CDR3 DNA is TGTGCCAGCAGCGTAGCGGGACAGTTAGAGACCCAGTACTTC. This codes for CASSVAGQLETQYF.